This T cell receptor (beta chain) originates from a study of cytomegalovirus exposure and HLA in healthy donors. This clone was recorded once. Its target is unknown. It was with 60 Vbeta and 13 Jbeta primers that the PCR ran. As processed by the authors: Roughly 11 million shared chains were among around 80 million unique TCR beta chains counted in a later analysis. Using immunoSEQ multiplex PCR, the repertoire was profiled, and TCRdb retains in-frame clones only, with some absent. The V and J calls and clone size come from that table; D and trimming were worked out from the DNA. Found here are 90,000 to 140,000 clones, 76% of them singletons; the top ten hold around 8.8%. General study results and limits: Immune exposure information available was restricted to CMV serostatus. A previous analysis found most TCR beta V segments productive roughly 90% or roughly 30% of the time.

V was shortened by 6 bases and J by 4 bases, with 12 bases between the two germline ends. The CDR3 spans 14 residues. Per the germline V gene, CDR1 is MNHEY and CDR2 is SVGAGI. The sequenced material came from PBMCs. The J gene is TRBJ2-2, the V gene TRBV6-5; weak D call: TRBD2 (5 bases). This TCR was sampled from a middle-aged man in good health and CMV-seropositive. CDR3 loop: CASSWITSTGELFF. The CDR3 nucleotides are TGTGCCAGCAGCTGGATCACTAGCACCGGGGAGCTGTTTTTT.